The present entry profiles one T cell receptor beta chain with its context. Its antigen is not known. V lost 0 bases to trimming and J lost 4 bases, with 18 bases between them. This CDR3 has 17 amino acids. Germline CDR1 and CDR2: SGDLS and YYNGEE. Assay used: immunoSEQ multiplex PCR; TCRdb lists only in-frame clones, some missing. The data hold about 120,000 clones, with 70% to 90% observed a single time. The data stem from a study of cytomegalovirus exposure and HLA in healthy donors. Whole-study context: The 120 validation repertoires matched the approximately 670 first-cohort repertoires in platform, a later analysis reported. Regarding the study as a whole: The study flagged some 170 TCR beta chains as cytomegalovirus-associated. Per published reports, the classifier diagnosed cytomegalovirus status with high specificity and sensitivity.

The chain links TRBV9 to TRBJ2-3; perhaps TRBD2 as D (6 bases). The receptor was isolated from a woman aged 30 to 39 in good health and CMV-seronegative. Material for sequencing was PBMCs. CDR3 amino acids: CASSVVGSSVIADTQYF. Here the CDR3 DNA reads TGTGCCAGCAGCGTAGTCGGTTCTAGCGTTATCGCAGATACGCAGTATTTT. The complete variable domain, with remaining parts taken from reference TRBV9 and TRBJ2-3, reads DSGVTQTPKHLITATGQRVTLRCSPRSGDLSVYWYQQSLDQGLQFLIQYYNGEERAKGNILERFSAQQFPDLHSELNLSSLELGDSALYFCASSVVGSSVIADTQYFGPGTRLTVL.